One and the same sample provided the 14 T cell receptor beta chains below, sequenced in a study of prognosis after radiotherapy for stage I lung cancer (dated by TCRdb to about 2021). The reads were generated on an Illumina HiSeq 3000. Two rounds of multiplex PCR were performed to amplify the TCR beta CDR3 region from genomic DNA. The first PCR round used primers specific to each TRBV and TRBJ gene, and the primer sequences were filed in Chinese patent CN105087789A. TCRdb reworked the public reads: Q25 trimming with fastp, MiXCR clone assembly, productive beta chains retained. Rows matching on CDR3 protein sequence are summarized as one entry with the most common DNA and genes. The sample includes 10,000 to 15,000 distinct CDR3 sequences, with 40% to 55% observed a single time. The ten largest clones capture 40% of the sample. The sample in question was PBMCs, obtained before or after stereotactic body radiation therapy (not recorded which). These receptors all come from a donor aged 50 or older with non-small cell lung cancer.

The CDR3 DNA sequence: TGTGCCAGCACTAGGACGGGCGTGAATCAGCCCCAGCATTTT. As protein: CASTRTGVNQPQHF. The chain recombines TRBV12-3 or TRBV12-4 with TRBJ1-5; unclear D gene. This CDR3 has 14 amino acids. Trimming shortened V by 7 bases and J by 4 bases, and 14 bases separated the two germline ends.

This clonotype was observed many times. This chain uses TRBV7-2 with TRBJ2-7; 7 bases align to TRBD2. The CDR3 is made up of 14 amino acids. Trimming removed 1 base from V and 2 bases from J; junction bases left unmatched: 2. Germline V CDR1 and CDR2: SGHTA, FQGNSA. CDR3 residues: CASSLGGGTYEQYF. DNA of the CDR3: TGTGCCAGCAGCTTAGGGGGGGGGACCTACGAGCAGTACTTC.

As regards this clonotype: Given the absence of the conserved phenylalanine or tryptophan at the CDR3 end, a read error is likely. This chain connects TRBV29-1 to TRBJ2-3; 9 nucleotides agree with TRBD1. CDR1 and CDR2 (germline): SQVTM, ANQGSEA. The V gene end was trimmed by 8 bases and the J gene end by 6 bases; junction bases not matched to a gene: 12. The CDR3 is made up of 14 amino acids. CDR3 sequence reads: CSSGQGNLWDTQYL. The CDR3 DNA reads as TGCAGCTCTGGACAGGGGAATTTGTGGGATACGCAGTATCTT.

About this clonotype: A single base is all that separates this from a far larger clone, so a read error is likely. The chain joins TRBV6-9 to TRBJ1-2, with unresolved D. The V gene lost 3 bases and the J gene lost 11 bases, with 13 bases spanning the gap. Germline CDR1 and CDR2: MNHGY and SVAAGI. This CDR3 comprises 12 residues. CDR3: CASSYIGNYYTF. CDR3 in DNA: TGTGCCAGCAGTTACATAGGGAACTATTACACCTTC.

This clonotype was seen ten or more times. This chain joins TRBV20-1 and TRBJ2-3, with 8 positions matching TRBD2. The CDR3 loop spans 13 amino acids. V lost 7 bases and J lost 2; bases outside the gene matches: 5. CDR1 is DFQATT and CDR2 is SNEGSKA in the germline V gene (reference sequence). The CDR3 coding sequence is TGCAGTGGGACTAGCTCATACACAGATACGCAGTATTTT. Protein sequence: CSGTSSYTDTQYF.

This clonotype was seen more than once but under ten times. The rearrangement joins TRBV28 to TRBJ1-1, with 7 nucleotides matching TRBD1. Germline trimming cut 6 bases from V and 5 bases from J; bases unmatched to any gene: 9. The CDR3 spans 14 residues. Germline V gene sequence: CDR1 MDHEN, CDR2 SYDVKM. DNA for the CDR3: TGTGCCAGCAGGACAGGGATGAGGCGGACTGAAGCTTTCTTT. Amino acids: CASRTGMRRTEAFF.

This clonotype was detected only a few times. A much larger clone lies a single base off, so this may be a read error. This chain links TRBV29-1 with TRBJ2-5; 8 positions match TRBD1. Germline-derived CDR1 and CDR2 are SQVTM and ANQGSEA. V dropped 4 bases and J dropped 8; count of bases not matched to a gene: 6. CDR3 size: 12 residues. The CDR3 coding sequence is TGCAGCGTTGGACAGGGGTGGGATACCCAGTACTTC. Its translation: CSVGQGWDTQYF.

In its sample, this clonotype was seen many times. The chain employs TRBV18 and TRBJ1-1, with no clear D. There are 14 residues in the CDR3. The V gene lost 2 bases and the J gene lost 1 base, with 8 bases spanning the gap. Germline V CDR1 and CDR2: KGHSH, LQKENI. Here the CDR3 DNA reads TGTGCCAGCTCACCAAACCTCCGGAACACTGAAGCTTTCTTT. This codes for CASSPNLRNTEAFF.

This clonotype was observed at least ten times. CDR3 sequence (DNA): TGTGCCAGCAGAGTGACAGGATCTAACTATGGCTACACCTTC. Translated, it gives CASRVTGSNYGYTF. The chain carries TRBV3-1 and TRBJ1-2; D is possibly TRBD1 (6 bases). The V and J ends lost 6 bases and 0 bases respectively, with 11 bases between them. CDR1 is LGHDT and CDR2 is YNNKEL in the germline V gene (reference sequence). The length of the CDR3 is 14 residues.

Ten or more counts support this clonotype. The J gene is TRBJ2-1, the V gene TRBV6-1, with a tentative D call TRBD2 (6 bases). The V gene's germline CDR1 is MNHNS and CDR2 SASEGT. Deletions cut 4 bases from V and 13 bases from J, with 20 bases between. The CDR3 loop spans 14 amino acids. The CDR3 region is CASSGTGTLRGQFF. The CDR3 coding sequence is TGTGCCAGCAGTGGGACCGGGACTCTGAGAGGTCAGTTCTTC.

In its sample, this clonotype was seen many times. The J gene is TRBJ2-1, the V gene TRBV20-1, with D perhaps assigned TRBD1 or TRBD2 (5 bases each). Germline V gene sequence: CDR1 DFQATT, CDR2 SNEGSKA (reference sequence). Deletions cut 0 bases from V and 5 bases from J, with 17 bases between. This CDR3 is built from 16 residues. The CDR3 here is CSARDRGSGDHNEQFF. CDR3 nucleotides: TGCAGTGCTAGAGATCGTGGGTCCGGGGACCACAATGAGCAGTTCTTC.

The table lists this clonotype with many counts. The V and J genes are TRBV5-1 and TRBJ1-1; 7 nucleotides align to TRBD1. Germline lookup yields CDR1 SGHRS and CDR2 YFSETQ. The V segment lost 0 bases and the J segment 10 bases; nucleotides outside the gene matches: 6. The CDR3 sequence is 13 residues long. This CDR3 reads CASSLAETGRAFF. CDR3 in DNA: TGCGCCAGCAGCTTGGCAGAGACAGGGAGAGCTTTCTTT.

V gene TRBV7-3 combines with J gene TRBJ2-3; D not resolved. The CDR3 is made up of 12 amino acids. The germline V gene has CDR1 SGHTA and CDR2 FQGTGA. Trimming stripped 4 bases from V and 4 bases from J, with 6 bases between. Here the CDR3 reads CASSSDPDTQYF. The CDR3 DNA is TGTGCCAGCAGCTCGGATCCAGATACGCAGTATTTT.

This clonotype was picked up many times. V gene TRBV5-1 combines with J gene TRBJ2-3, with 9 bases matching TRBD1. The CDR3 loop spans 15 amino acids. Germline CDR1 SGHRS, CDR2 YFSETQ. Unmatched junction bases numbered 6, after V lost 3 bases and J lost 4 bases. CDR3 bases: TGCGCCAGCAGCTGGGGGACAGGGAGGGCAGATACGCAGTATTTT. Translation gives CASSWGTGRADTQYF.